This T cell receptor (beta chain) was recorded in a study of T cells in Graves' hyperthyroidism and ophthalmopathy (dated by TCRdb to between 2019 and 2020). With respect to the entire study: Peripheral blood was sampled at the time of initial diagnosis, prior to any treatment. TCR V-J signatures able to tell the groups apart were searched for in a discovery cohort of 90 to 100 patients, of whom 40 to 45 had Graves' ophthalmopathy and around 58 had stable Graves' hyperthyroidism. Prospective prediction of ophthalmopathy was tested in an independent validation cohort of some 19 hyperthyroidism patients and 15 to 17 patients who later progressed to ophthalmopathy. For training and testing, the 100 or so patients in the discovery cohort were randomly divided in a 7:3 ratio. In addition, the study compared T-cell repertoires in thyroid tissue and in blood from several Graves' hyperthyroidism patients. Following sampling, methimazole starting at 30 mg daily was given to hyperthyroidism patients, and high-dose intravenous methylprednisolone was given to ophthalmopathy patients. TCR Vbeta CDR3 sequencing of some 140 peripheral blood samples (approximately 44 ophthalmopathy, over 70 hyperthyroidism and roughly 17 progressor patients) is reported in the paper.

The paper's findings and limits, for the study overall: During validation, the model predicted progression to ophthalmopathy a median of about 5.9 months ahead of onset, with almost 71% sensitivity and roughly 72% specificity. Most expanded thyroid clonotypes (frequency above 0.001) were also found in blood, which suggests that blood repertoires may mirror thyroid immune responses. Sample size was not statistically predetermined, and investigators were not blinded to group allocation. A model built on a 13 V-J signature distinguished ophthalmopathy from stable hyperthyroidism, reaching 87.88% sensitivity and about 81% specificity in cross-validation and 80%/75% in testing.

Including the terminal cysteine and phenylalanine, the CDR3 comprises 17 residues. The retained sequence is limited to the CDR3, 51 bases, with the frame set at the first base. After removal of 2 bases from V and 2 bases from J, the junction retains 13 bases not matched to a gene. Taken from the germline V gene (reference sequence), the CDR1 and CDR2 loops are GTSNPN and SVGIG. Hyperthyroidism patients were newly diagnosed, with disease duration under 2 months, and aged 18 to 65 years. The study excluded patients with uncontrolled infections, other autoimmune diseases, pregnancy or lactation. Diagnoses were established on the basis of clinical symptoms, serum thyroxine and TRAb, thyroid ultrasound, and orbital computed tomography. For progressor patients, blood was drawn at the first diagnosis of hyperthyroidism, before any ophthalmopathy symptoms had appeared. PBMCs were isolated from 10 ml of fresh peripheral blood by Ficoll-Paque density gradient centrifugation. Progressor patients were first diagnosed with Graves' hyperthyroidism and then developed ophthalmopathy during follow-up. Total RNA was extracted using Trizol reagent, and RNA quality was assessed on an Agilent 2100 Bioanalyzer.

Turning to this clonotype: Its binding antigen is unknown. Within one base of it there is no much larger clone, and no base qualities were kept.

Amplification of TCR beta CDR3 regions was carried out from RNA transcripts. A first-round RT-PCR of the TCR CDR3 used the HTBI primer set with the Qiagen OneStep RT-PCR kit. Libraries were constructed in a second round of multiplex PCR, after which size selection and purification were performed. Paired-end sequencing of the libraries was performed with 100 bp reads on an Illumina HiSeq2000. In the paper's pipeline: SOAPnuke was used to process the raw data, with reads discarded if the reads contained adapters or uncalled bases, had a mean Phred below 15, or lacked an exact constant-primer or identifier match. High-quality paired reads were merged with COPE v1.2.5, and unique nucleotide sequences were defined as clonotypes. MiTCR v1.1 was used to align clonotypes to the IMGT TRBV, TRBD and TRBJ reference segments. Analysis was restricted to V-J combinations with a frequency above 0.0001, which covered roughly 99% of repertoires. The TCS score was defined as the ratio of F50 (clonal expansion) to E x V (chaos), calculated using BLOSUM62-based TCRdist between CDR3 peptides within each V-J. Welch's t-statistics and random forest reduced around 520 V-J features to roughly 13, which were used in a naive Bayes classifier (R e1071). TCRdb reanalyzed the raw reads on its own, using fastp at Q25 for trimming and MiXCR for clone calling, and kept in-frame beta chains. Every entry covers one CDR3 protein and lists the most common genes and DNA from its rows. TCRdb, rather than the study authors, made the V and J calls. Within this sample are around 700,000 distinct CDR3 sequences, with around 20% of them counted one time only. In total, the top ten clones hold 16% of the sample.

Rearrangement joined TRBV30 to TRBJ1-2; 8 central nucleotides agree with TRBD1. Material for sequencing was blood. The receptor comes from a woman aged 50 to 60 with Graves' hyperthyroidism that later progressed to Graves' ophthalmopathy. The nucleotide sequence is TGTGCCTGGAGTAGGAGGACAGGGCTGTTTACCAACTATGGCTACACCTTC. Translated, this gives CAWSRRTGLFTNYGYTF.